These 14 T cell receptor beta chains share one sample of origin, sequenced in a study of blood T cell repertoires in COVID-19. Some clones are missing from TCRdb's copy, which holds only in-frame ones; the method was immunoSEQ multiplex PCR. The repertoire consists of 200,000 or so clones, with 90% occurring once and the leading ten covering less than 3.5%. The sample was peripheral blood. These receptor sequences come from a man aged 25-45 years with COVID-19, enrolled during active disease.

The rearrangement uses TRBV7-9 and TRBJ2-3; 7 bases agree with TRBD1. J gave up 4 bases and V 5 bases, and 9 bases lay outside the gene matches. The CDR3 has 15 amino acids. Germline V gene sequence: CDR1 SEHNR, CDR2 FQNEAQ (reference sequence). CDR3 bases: TGTGCCAGCAGCCAAGGGGGAAGGGGGCCAGATACGCAGTATTTT. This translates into CASSQGGRGPDTQYF.

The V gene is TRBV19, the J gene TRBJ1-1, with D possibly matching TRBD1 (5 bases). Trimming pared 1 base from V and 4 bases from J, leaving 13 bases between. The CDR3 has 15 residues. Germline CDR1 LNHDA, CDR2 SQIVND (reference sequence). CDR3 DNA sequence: TGTGCCAGTAGTATAGGGGGCGCAGGGCCCACTGAAGCTTTCTTT. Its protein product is CASSIGGAGPTEAFF.

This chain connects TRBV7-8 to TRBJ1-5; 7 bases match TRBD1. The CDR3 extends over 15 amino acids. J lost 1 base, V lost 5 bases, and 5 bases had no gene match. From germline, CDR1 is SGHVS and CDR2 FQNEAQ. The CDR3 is CASSRQDRSNQPQHF. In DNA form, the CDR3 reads TGTGCCAGCAGCAGACAGGACAGGAGCAATCAGCCCCAGCATTTT.

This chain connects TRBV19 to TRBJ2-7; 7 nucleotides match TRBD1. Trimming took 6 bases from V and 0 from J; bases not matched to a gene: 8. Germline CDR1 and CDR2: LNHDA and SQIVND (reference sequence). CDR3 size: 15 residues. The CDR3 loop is CASRTQTGSSYEQYF. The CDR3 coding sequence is TGTGCCAGTAGGACCCAGACAGGGTCCTCCTACGAGCAGTACTTC. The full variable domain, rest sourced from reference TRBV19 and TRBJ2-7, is DGGITQSPKYLFRKEGQNVTLSCEQNLNHDAMYWYRQDPGQGLRLIYYSQIVNDFQKGDIAEGYSVSREKKESFPLTVTSAQKNPTAFYLCASRTQTGSSYEQYFGPGTRLTVT.

CDR3 sequence: CASSPIANEKLFF. In DNA, the CDR3 is TGTGCCAGCTCACCAATAGCTAATGAAAAACTGTTTTTT. V is TRBV18 and J is TRBJ1-4, with D unclear. Germline assignment: CDR1 KGHSH and CDR2 LQKENI. V gave up 2 bases and J gave up 3 bases, with 4 bases separating them. This CDR3 has 13 residues.

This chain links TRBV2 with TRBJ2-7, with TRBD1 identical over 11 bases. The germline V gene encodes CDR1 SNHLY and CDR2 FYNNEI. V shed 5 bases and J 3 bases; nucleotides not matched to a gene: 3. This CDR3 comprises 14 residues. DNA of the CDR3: TGTGCCAGCAGTTTCGGGACAGGGGGCTACGAGCAGTACTTC. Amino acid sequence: CASSFGTGGYEQYF.

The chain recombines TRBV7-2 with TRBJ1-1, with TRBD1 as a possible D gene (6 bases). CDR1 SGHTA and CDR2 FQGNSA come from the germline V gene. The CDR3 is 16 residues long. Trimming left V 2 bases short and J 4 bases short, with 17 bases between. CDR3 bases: TGTGCCAGCAGCTTAACCCCCGGCCAGGGGAGCACTGAAGCTTTCTTT. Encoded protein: CASSLTPGQGSTEAFF.

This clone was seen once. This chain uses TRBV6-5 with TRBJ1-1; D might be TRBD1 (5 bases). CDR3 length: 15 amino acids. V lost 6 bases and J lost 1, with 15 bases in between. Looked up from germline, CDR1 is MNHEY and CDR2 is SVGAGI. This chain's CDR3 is CASSPQGSTNTEAFF. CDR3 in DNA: TGTGCCAGCAGCCCCCAGGGATCTACGAACACTGAAGCTTTCTTT.

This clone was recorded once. The DNA of the CDR3 is TGTGCCAGCAGCTTTTCCGGGACAGGGATTTACAATGAGCAGTTCTTC. Translated: CASSFSGTGIYNEQFF. The chain links TRBV5-6 to TRBJ2-1; 9 bases agree with TRBD1. The germline V gene encodes CDR1 SGHDT and CDR2 YYEEEE. There are 16 residues in the CDR3. After removal of 2 bases from V and 4 bases from J, the junction contained 7 bases not matched to a gene.

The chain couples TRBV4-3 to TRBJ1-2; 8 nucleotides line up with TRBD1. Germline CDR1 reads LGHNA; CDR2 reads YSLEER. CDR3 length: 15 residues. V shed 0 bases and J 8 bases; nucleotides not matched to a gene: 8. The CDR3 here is CASSQEGVRGQGYTF. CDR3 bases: TGCGCCAGCAGCCAAGAAGGGGTCAGGGGGCAGGGCTACACCTTC.

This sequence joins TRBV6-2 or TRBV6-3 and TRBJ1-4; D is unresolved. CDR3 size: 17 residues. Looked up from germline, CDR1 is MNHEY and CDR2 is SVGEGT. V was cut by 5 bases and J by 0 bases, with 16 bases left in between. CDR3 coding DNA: TGTGCCAGCAGTCCACAGTACCTGGGTGCAACTAATGAAAAACTGTTTTTT. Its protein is CASSPQYLGATNEKLFF.

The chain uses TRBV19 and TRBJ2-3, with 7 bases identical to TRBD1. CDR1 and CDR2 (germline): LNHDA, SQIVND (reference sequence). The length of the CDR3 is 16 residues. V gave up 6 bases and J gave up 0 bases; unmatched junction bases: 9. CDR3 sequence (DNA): TGTGCCAGTAGGGCTGGGACAGCCCAAAGCACAGATACGCAGTATTTT. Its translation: CASRAGTAQSTDTQYF.

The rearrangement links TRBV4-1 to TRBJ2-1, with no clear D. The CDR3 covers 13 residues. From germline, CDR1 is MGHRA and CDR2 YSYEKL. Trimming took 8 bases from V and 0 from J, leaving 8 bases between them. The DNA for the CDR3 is TGCGCCAGCGGCGGCGTCTCCTACAATGAGCAGTTCTTC. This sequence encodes CASGGVSYNEQFF.

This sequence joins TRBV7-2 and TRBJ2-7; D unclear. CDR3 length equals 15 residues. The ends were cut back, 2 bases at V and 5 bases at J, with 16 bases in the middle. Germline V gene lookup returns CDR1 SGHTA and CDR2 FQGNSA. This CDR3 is CASSLNLGSQHEQYF. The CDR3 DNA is TGTGCCAGCAGCTTAAATCTGGGCAGCCAGCACGAGCAGTACTTC.